This T cell receptor (beta chain) is from a study of naive and memory T cell subsets. This clonotype showed up just a few times. Indicated treatment: skin biopsy from PPD injection site in Mantoux-positive individual. An oligonucleotide containing a UMI was ligated to the 3' end of TCR cDNA. Between the trimmed V and J ends, which lost 5 bases and 2 bases, there was a span of 6 bases. This CDR3 has 11 amino acids. CDR1 is SQVTM, CDR2 ANQGSEA, per germline. Ligated cDNA underwent four rounds of PCR with nested alpha and beta constant region primers and SP2. MiXCR, applied by TCRdb to the UMI-ligation and nested PCR reads, yields one record per CDR3 protein. The sample has approximately 37,000 distinct CDR3 sequences, 11% seen once.

The chain carries TRBV29-1 and TRBJ1-2; D might be TRBD1 (6 bases). Material: skin, obtained from a tuberculin skin test site. This receptor was taken from an adult in good health. Here the CDR3 DNA reads TGCAGCGTTACAGGGAACTATGGCTACACCTTC. Protein product: CSVTGNYGYTF.